A single sample gave rise to the 18 T cell receptor beta chains below, sequenced in a study of regulatory T cells in long-lasting Graves disease. CDR3-region Arm-PCR and iRepertoire HTBI primers produced the TCR beta libraries. In TCRdb, the multiplex PCR reads were re-called with MiXCR into one record per CDR3 protein. The sample consists of 350,000 to 500,000 distinct CDR3 sequences, about 21% of them appearing once. Sample time point: persistent/refractory GD, antithyroid drugs over 5 years with positive TRAb. PBMCs provided the RNA from which the TCR library was made. Sequences were derived from peripheral blood mononuclear cells (PBMCs), sampled when the disease was refractory, from a patient treated with antithyroid drugs. Source of these receptors: a female donor with Graves disease.

This clonotype has more than one count but fewer than ten. The rearrangement uses TRBV29-1 and TRBJ1-1, with a tentative D call TRBD1 (5 bases). From germline, CDR1 is SQVTM and CDR2 ANQGSEA. Trimming took off 0 bases at V and 0 bases at J, with 11 bases between the two ends. This CDR3 region has 15 residues. The CDR3 is CSVEDFDSMNTEAFF. The CDR3 DNA follows: TGCAGCGTTGAAGATTTTGACAGCATGAACACTGAAGCTTTCTTT.

On this clonotype itself: An end of the junction differs from the germline gene, which may be a read error. The genes are TRBV10-2 and TRBJ2-5, with D perhaps TRBD1 (6 bases). CDR1 and CDR2 from the germline V gene are WSHSY and SAAADI. The CDR3 has 11 residues. The CDR3 DNA follows: TGCACCAGCAGGGGAACGGAGACCCAGTACTTC. This encodes CTSRGTETQYF.

Ten or more counts support this clonotype. V is TRBV6-5 and J is TRBJ2-7; 10 bases are shared with TRBD2. The V and J ends lost 0 bases and 5 bases, in that order; junction bases with no gene match: 7. Germline V gives CDR1 MNHEY, CDR2 SVGAGI. The CDR3 sequence is 16 residues long. The CDR3 DNA reads TGTGCCAGCAGTTACTCAGCTAGCGGGAGAATCCACGAGCAGTACTTC. Encoded protein: CASSYSASGRIHEQYF.

This clonotype was recorded many times. This sequence joins TRBV9 and TRBJ1-1, with TRBD1 as a possible D gene (5 bases). V was cut by 4 bases and J by 5 bases, with 18 bases left in between. Germline CDR1 is SGDLS and CDR2 is YYNGEE. This CDR3 spans 15 amino acids. CDR3 nucleotide sequence: TGTGCCAGCAGCCCCCGGTTGGGGGTAGAAACTGAAGCTTTCTTT. It encodes CASSPRLGVETEAFF.

As for this clonotype: One end of the junction fails to match germline, which may point to a read error. This sequence joins TRBV5-1 and TRBJ2-3, with D perhaps assigned TRBD1 or TRBD2 (5 bases each). This CDR3 has 18 amino acids. Germline lookup yields CDR1 SGHRS and CDR2 YFSETQ. CDR3 DNA: TGCGCCAGCAGCTTGGGTCCCGAGAGGGGAATGATAGATACGTCTTTACATTTT. It translates to CASSLGPERGMIDTSLHF.

The genes are TRBV30 and TRBJ2-4; 8 bases agree with TRBD1. Germline assignment: CDR1 GTSNPN and CDR2 SVGIG (reference sequence). CDR3 length: 14 residues. V lost 2 bases and J lost 1; bases outside the gene matches: 1. This CDR3 is CAWSTGGAKNIQYF. In DNA form, the CDR3 reads TGTGCCTGGAGTACAGGGGGTGCCAAAAACATTCAGTACTTC.

CDR3 nucleotide sequence: TGTGCCAGCAGCCCCGGGACAGGGGGCTCTGGAAACACCATATATTTT. Residues: CASSPGTGGSGNTIYF. This chain links TRBV7-9 with TRBJ1-3; 11 nucleotides agree with TRBD1. The CDR3 length is 16 residues. Germline V gene data show CDR1 as SEHNR and CDR2 as FQNEAQ (reference sequence). V lost 5 bases, J lost 0 bases, and 3 bases stayed unmatched.

This clonotype was detected a few times. The chain uses TRBV12-3 or TRBV12-4 and TRBJ2-3; tentatively, D is TRBD2 (6 bases). V was pared by 10 bases and J by 2 bases, with 19 bases between. The CDR3 length is 15 residues. The CDR3 spells CATSWDSGNTDTQYF. CDR3 nucleotides: TGTGCCACCTCTTGGGATAGCGGAAACACAGATACGCAGTATTTT.

This clonotype came up many times. This sequence joins TRBV11-2 and TRBJ2-2; the D is unclear. V lost 5 bases, J lost 2 bases, and 12 bases lay in between. Germline CDR1 and CDR2: SGHAT and FQNNGV. The CDR3 is made up of 15 amino acids. CDR3 DNA sequence: TGTGCCAGCAGCCGCTTTGACCTAAACACCGGGGAGCTGTTTTTT. Protein product: CASSRFDLNTGELFF. Filled out from reference TRBV11-2 and TRBJ2-2, the complete variable domain reads EAGVAQSPRYKIIEKRQSVAFWCNPISGHATLYWYQQILGQGPKLLIQFQNNGVVDDSQLPKDRFSAERLKGVDSTLKIQPAKLEDSAVYLCASSRFDLNTGELFFGEGSRLTVL.

This chain links TRBV20-1 with TRBJ1-1, with D unresolved. V lost 5 bases and J 3 bases, leaving 10 bases between the germline ends. The CDR3 loop spans 12 amino acids. Germline V gene sequence: CDR1 DFQATT, CDR2 SNEGSKA (reference sequence). For the CDR3, the DNA is TGCAGTGCTCCGTCGTGGGACACTGAAGCTTTCTTT. Amino acids: CSAPSWDTEAFF.

This clonotype was found a few times. J is TRBJ2-7 and V is TRBV19; D uncertain. Trimming removed 1 base from V and 2 bases from J, with 18 bases in between. CDR3 length: 17 residues. The germline V gene encodes CDR1 LNHDA and CDR2 SQIVND (reference sequence). CDR3 amino acids: CASSIGRNHRVPYEQYF. The CDR3 nucleotides read TGTGCCAGTAGTATAGGCCGTAACCACCGGGTTCCCTACGAGCAGTACTTC.

Many counts were recorded for this clonotype. The genes are TRBV2 and TRBJ2-2; D gene unclear. Germline values: CDR1 SNHLY, CDR2 FYNNEI. There are 14 residues in the CDR3. Trimming removed 4 bases from V and 6 bases from J, with 12 bases in between. CDR3 sequence: CASSGVDRPGELFF. CDR3 nucleotide sequence: TGTGCCAGCAGTGGCGTAGACCGCCCCGGGGAGCTGTTTTTT.

This clonotype was counted many times. The genes are TRBV20-1 and TRBJ2-5; TRBD2 agrees at 7 bases. Germline V gene lookup returns CDR1 DFQATT and CDR2 SNEGSKA (reference sequence). The J segment lost 2 bases and the V segment lost 4 bases, leaving 7 bases of the junction unmatched. The CDR3 is 14 residues long. CDR3 sequence reads: CSATNLAEQETQYF. In DNA form, the CDR3 reads TGCAGTGCTACGAATCTAGCGGAGCAAGAGACCCAGTACTTC.

This clonotype showed up many times. The V gene is TRBV6-1, the J gene TRBJ1-5; 8 nucleotides match TRBD1. The germline gives CDR1 MNHNS, CDR2 SASEGT. The CDR3 is made up of 15 amino acids. Trimming cost V 6 bases and J 7 bases; bases outside gene matches: 11. CDR3 coding DNA: TGTGCCAGCAGCCCAGACAGGGGAAGGGGACAGCCCCAGCATTTT. Translation: CASSPDRGRGQPQHF.

With respect to this clonotype: A much larger clone lies a single base off, so this may be a read error. The CDR3 carries no conserved terminal phenylalanine or tryptophan, so it likely arises from a read error. The CDR3 protein is CASGDRANYGYTL. The CDR3 nucleotides are TGTGCCAGCGGGGACAGGGCGAACTATGGCTACACCCTC. This chain joins TRBV6-4 and TRBJ1-2, with 9 bases matching TRBD1. There are 13 residues in the CDR3. Germline CDR1 and CDR2: MRHNA and SNTAGT. V lost 8 bases, J lost 2 bases, and 3 bases stayed unmatched.

Notes on this clonotype: A clone one base away is much larger, so this may be a read error. The chain is built from TRBV28 and TRBJ2-7, with 7 bases that match TRBD1. The junction had 9 bases not matched to a gene; V was cut back by 5 bases and J by 2 bases. CDR1 and CDR2 (germline): MDHEN, SYDVKM. This CDR3 comprises 15 residues. As DNA, the CDR3 is TGTGCCAGCAGTCTCCTCAGGGGGAGCCCCTACGAGCAGTACTTC. It codes for CASSLLRGSPYEQYF.

This clonotype was seen at least ten times. V usage is TRBV11-1 and J usage is TRBJ2-7; 9 bases line up with TRBD2. The ends lost 3 bases at V and 4 bases at J; junction bases unmatched: 7. From germline, CDR1 is SGHAT and CDR2 FQDESV (reference sequence). CDR3 length: 15 residues. CDR3 loop: CASSFLAGAVYEQYF. The CDR3 DNA is TGTGCCAGCAGCTTCTTAGCGGGAGCGGTGTACGAGCAGTACTTC.

This clonotype turned up a few times. The rearrangement uses TRBV19 and TRBJ1-1; a possible D gene is TRBD1 (5 bases). Deletions cut 10 bases from V and 5 bases from J, with 20 bases between. CDR1 is LNHDA, CDR2 SQIVND, per germline (reference sequence). The CDR3 has 14 amino acids. The CDR3 bases are TGTGCCACTAAGGTGGCAGGCAAGGGGACTGAAGCTTTCTTT. Translated, it gives CATKVAGKGTEAFF.